This passage covers 31 T cell receptor beta chains from one sample sequenced in a study of T cell responses to AZD1222 COVID-19 vaccine. The repertoire was sequenced with immunoSEQ multiplex PCR; TCRdb's copy has only in-frame clones and lacks some. Here the sample spans 150,000 to 200,000 clones, about 90% being singletons. This specimen was peripheral blood, taken on day 0 of MenACWY control vaccination. The receptors were gathered from an adult in good health.

This clone was seen a few times. The chain has TRBV24-1 and TRBJ1-5; no definite D call. CDR1 KGHDR and CDR2 SFDVKD come from the germline V gene. V lost 1 base to trimming and J lost 0 bases, with 0 bases between them. This CDR3 contains 13 residues. This CDR3 is CATSDFSNQPQHF. DNA of the CDR3: TGTGCCACCAGTGATTTTAGCAATCAGCCCCAGCATTTT.

J is TRBJ2-7 and V is TRBV6-1; 7 bases line up with TRBD1. There are 13 residues in the CDR3. The germline gives CDR1 MNHNS, CDR2 SASEGT. V gave up 0 bases and J gave up 7 bases; unmatched junction bases: 3. CDR3 nucleotides: TGTGCCAGCAGTGAAGCGACAGGGCTTGAGCAGTACTTC. Amino acid sequence: CASSEATGLEQYF.

V gene TRBV7-9 combines with J gene TRBJ2-1; perhaps D is TRBD1 or TRBD2 (5 bases each). V lost 3 bases and J 6 bases, leaving 12 bases between the germline ends. The CDR3 spans 14 residues. Per the germline V gene, CDR1 is SEHNR and CDR2 is FQNEAQ (reference sequence). This CDR3 reads CASSFGGAGNEQFF. The CDR3 nucleotides read TGTGCCAGCAGCTTTGGGGGAGCCGGCAATGAGCAGTTCTTC.

V and J are TRBV9 and TRBJ2-4; D remains unclear. In germline, CDR1 is SGDLS, CDR2 YYNGEE. Deletions cut 2 bases from V and 0 bases from J, with 9 bases between. The CDR3 spans 15 residues. DNA for the CDR3: TGTGCCAGCAGCGTTGGTGACCTAGCCAAAAACATTCAGTACTTC. The encoded protein is CASSVGDLAKNIQYF.

V usage is TRBV5-1 and J usage is TRBJ2-1, with TRBD2 matching over 11 bases. V lost 0 bases to trimming and J lost 7 bases; unmatched junction nucleotides: 6. The CDR3 consists of 16 residues. Germline V CDR1 and CDR2: SGHRS, YFSETQ. The CDR3 region is CASSLAGLAGGNEQFF. As DNA, the CDR3 is TGCGCCAGCAGCTTGGCCGGGCTAGCGGGAGGTAATGAGCAGTTCTTC.

V is TRBV9 and J is TRBJ1-3, with a weak D call TRBD1 (6 bases). Trimming removed 4 bases from V and 0 bases from J, with 14 bases in between. This CDR3 contains 16 residues. Germline V gives CDR1 SGDLS, CDR2 YYNGEE. The DNA for the CDR3 is TGTGCCAGCAGCTCTCACAGGGAGCCCTCTGGAAACACCATATATTTT. Translating gives CASSSHREPSGNTIYF.

The chain links TRBV28 to TRBJ2-7, with D perhaps given as TRBD1 or TRBD2 (6 bases each). CDR3 length: 14 residues. V was trimmed by 3 bases and J by 4 bases, leaving 13 bases between them. Germline lookup yields CDR1 MDHEN and CDR2 SYDVKM. The CDR3 sequence: CASSLRGAGYEQYF. Here the CDR3 DNA reads TGTGCCAGCAGTTTGAGGGGGGCAGGTTACGAGCAGTACTTC. Based on the CDR3 plus reference TRBV28 and TRBJ2-7, the full variable domain is DVKVTQSSRYLVKRTGEKVFLECVQDMDHENMFWYRQDPGLGLRLIYFSYDVKMKEKGDIPEGYSVSREKKERFSLILESASTNQTSMYLCASSLRGAGYEQYFGPGTRLTVT.

This clone was found a few times. The chain is built from TRBV6-1 and TRBJ1-3; D is perhaps TRBD1 (6 bases). V gave up 4 bases and J gave up 0 bases, with 16 bases separating them. There are 17 residues in the CDR3. The germline gives CDR1 MNHNS, CDR2 SASEGT. CDR3 protein: CASSVPTGTLSGNTIYF. The CDR3 region has the DNA TGTGCCAGCAGTGTTCCGACCGGGACACTCTCTGGAAACACCATATATTTT.

The chain couples TRBV28 to TRBJ1-2; D may be TRBD1 (5 bases). The V gene's germline CDR1 is MDHEN and CDR2 SYDVKM. V shed 6 bases and J shed 5 bases, with 13 bases lying between them. The length of the CDR3 is 13 residues. CDR3 protein: CASRGDGLYGYTF. For the CDR3, the DNA is TGTGCCAGCAGAGGGGACGGATTGTATGGCTACACCTTC.

CDR3 sequence reads: CASSPGKRVPTYEQYF. The CDR3 coding sequence is TGTGCCAGCAGCCCAGGGAAGAGGGTTCCGACTTACGAGCAGTACTTC. The V gene is TRBV5-4, the J gene TRBJ2-7; TRBD1 or TRBD2 may be the D gene (5 bases each). Trimming pared 4 bases from V and 4 bases from J, leaving 21 bases between. The length of the CDR3 is 16 residues. Germline CDR1 SGHNT, CDR2 YYREEE (reference sequence).

This clone was picked up one time. The rearrangement uses TRBV7-9 and TRBJ1-2; D uncertain. The CDR3 runs 14 residues. The germline V and J ends were trimmed by 5 bases and 4 bases, with 14 bases remaining between them. From germline, CDR1 is SEHNR and CDR2 FQNEAQ (reference sequence). In nucleotides, the CDR3 is TGTGCCAGCAGCCCCGAGGCCGGCTCCTATGGCTACACCTTC. Its protein product is CASSPEAGSYGYTF.

This clone was picked up a small number of times. V gene TRBV6-1 combines with J gene TRBJ1-3; D unresolved. Germline V gene data show CDR1 as MNHNS and CDR2 as SASEGT. V was cut by 2 bases and J by 1 base, with 9 bases left in between. The CDR3 loop spans 15 amino acids. CDR3 amino acids: CASSELIRSGNTIYF. As DNA, the CDR3 is TGTGCCAGCAGTGAATTAATCCGTTCTGGAAACACCATATATTTT.

The CDR3: CASSSDVFSNQPQHF. In DNA form, the CDR3 reads TGTGCCAGCAGCTCGGACGTATTTAGCAATCAGCCCCAGCATTTT. The V and J genes are TRBV7-9 and TRBJ1-5, with D unresolved. This CDR3 spans 15 amino acids. V was cut by 4 bases and J by 0 bases, with 10 bases left in between. Germline V CDR1 and CDR2: SEHNR, FQNEAQ (reference sequence).

The chain couples TRBV5-1 to TRBJ2-3; 9 nucleotides match TRBD1. Germline values: CDR1 SGHRS, CDR2 YFSETQ. The CDR3 length is 14 residues. Trimming took 5 bases from V and 3 from J; bases not matched to a gene: 4. CDR3 DNA: TGCGCCAGCAGAACCGGGACAGGGACAGATACGCAGTATTTT. Translation: CASRTGTGTDTQYF.

The chain uses TRBV4-2 and TRBJ2-7, with D unclear. The CDR3 covers 13 residues. Germline CDR1 is LGHNA and CDR2 is YNFKEQ. V lost 2 bases, J lost 8 bases, and 13 bases lay in between. The CDR3 bases are TGTGCCAGCAGCCAATCCTTGGGTCATAAGCAGTACTTC. Translation: CASSQSLGHKQYF.

The chain uses TRBV20-1 and TRBJ2-1; D not resolved. The CDR3 covers 10 residues. V dropped 3 bases and J dropped 6 bases, with 3 bases sitting between them. Germline V gives CDR1 DFQATT, CDR2 SNEGSKA (reference sequence). The CDR3 reads CSASRNEQFF. The CDR3 bases are TGCAGTGCTAGTCGCAATGAGCAGTTCTTC.

V is TRBV18 and J is TRBJ2-5; D assignment may be TRBD1 or TRBD2 (5 bases each). CDR1 and CDR2 from the germline V gene are KGHSH and LQKENI. V was pared by 0 bases and J by 3 bases, with 17 bases between. The CDR3 loop spans 17 amino acids. The CDR3 coding sequence is TGTGCCAGCTCACCACCGAGGCAGGGAGTTAGGGAAGAGACCCAGTACTTC. Translation: CASSPPRQGVREETQYF.

V is TRBV5-4 and J is TRBJ2-3; TRBD1 agrees at 10 bases. Germline assignment: CDR1 SGHNT and CDR2 YYREEE (reference sequence). V shed 0 bases, J shed 5 bases, and the junction held 6 bases outside the gene matches. The CDR3 loop spans 16 amino acids. CDR3 bases: TGTGCCAGCAGCTTGGCCACGACAGGGGGCCGAGATACGCAGTATTTT. This sequence encodes CASSLATTGGRDTQYF. The whole variable domain, filled in from reference TRBV5-4 and TRBJ2-3, reads ETGVTQSPTHLIKTRGQQVTLRCSSQSGHNTVSWYQQALGQGPQFIFQYYREEENGRGNFPPRFSGLQFPNYSSELNVNALELDDSALYLCASSLATTGGRDTQYFGPGTRLTVL.

This chain joins TRBV5-1 and TRBJ2-7; TRBD1 agrees at 8 bases. Losses at the gene ends were 5 bases for V and 3 bases for J; bases not matched to a gene: 1. Germline V gene data show CDR1 as SGHRS and CDR2 as YFSETQ. The CDR3 is 12 amino acids. The CDR3 protein is CASSGQGYEQYF. CDR3 DNA sequence: TGCGCCAGCAGTGGACAGGGCTACGAGCAGTACTTC.

This chain connects TRBV5-6 to TRBJ2-5; D call uncertain. V shed 6 bases and J shed 7 bases, with 22 bases lying between them. This CDR3 has 15 amino acids. The germline CDR1 and CDR2 sequences are SGHDT and YYEEEE. This chain's CDR3 is CASTPFKLHFGTQYF. CDR3 DNA sequence: TGTGCCAGCACCCCATTTAAGTTACATTTCGGGACCCAGTACTTC.

The chain is built from TRBV4-1 and TRBJ2-7; 9 positions agree with TRBD1. The trim removed 5 bases at V and 1 base at J, leaving 6 bases unmatched. CDR1 and CDR2 (germline): MGHRA, YSYEKL. This CDR3 is built from 15 residues. The CDR3, as DNA: TGCGCCAGCAGCTATGGGACAGGGCCTTCCTACGAGCAGTACTTC. Translation: CASSYGTGPSYEQYF.

The chain has TRBV7-3 and TRBJ2-1, with D perhaps matching TRBD2 (5 bases). Deletions cut 0 bases from V and 3 bases from J, with 12 bases between. Germline V gene data show CDR1 as SGHTA and CDR2 as FQGTGA. There are 16 residues in the CDR3. CDR3 residues: CASSLTGVIGYNEQFF. The CDR3, as DNA: TGTGCCAGCAGCTTAACCGGGGTCATTGGCTACAATGAGCAGTTCTTC. Using reference TRBV7-3 and TRBJ2-1 for the parts outside the CDR3, the full variable domain is GAGVSQTPSNKVTEKGKYVELRCDPISGHTALYWYRQSLGQGPEFLIYFQGTGAADDSGLPNDRFFAVRPEGSVSTLKIQRTERGDSAVYLCASSLTGVIGYNEQFFGPGTRLTVL.

This clone appeared a few times. This rearrangement joins TRBV3-1 (or the pseudogene TRBV3-2) to TRBJ2-7; D gene unclear. CDR3 length: 12 amino acids. The V end was cut by 5 bases, the J end by 0 bases, with 5 bases between. CDR1 and CDR2 (germline): LGHDT, YNNKEL (reference sequence). The DNA for the CDR3 is TGTGCCAGCAGCTCGAGCTCCTACGAGCAGTACTTC. It translates to CASSSSSYEQYF.

This chain links TRBV6-2 or TRBV6-3 with TRBJ2-7, with TRBD2 matching 7 bases. The CDR3 is made up of 16 amino acids. CDR1 and CDR2 from the germline V gene are MNHEY and SVGEGT. With V trimmed by 0 bases and J by 3 bases, 8 bases remained unmatched. CDR3 DNA sequence: TGTGCCAGCAGTTACTCTGGGCGGGGGATGGTCTACGAGCAGTACTTC. This sequence encodes CASSYSGRGMVYEQYF.

This chain uses TRBV5-1 with TRBJ1-1; weak D call: TRBD1 (6 bases). CDR3 length equals 15 residues. Germline CDR1 SGHRS, CDR2 YFSETQ. Trimming pared 2 bases from V and 5 bases from J, leaving 16 bases between. The CDR3: CASSFSTGSRTEAFF. The CDR3 DNA is TGCGCCAGCAGCTTCTCGACAGGATCTAGAACTGAAGCTTTCTTT.

The chain couples TRBV6-2 or TRBV6-3 to TRBJ1-5, with TRBD1 matching over 12 bases. There are 19 residues in the CDR3. The trim removed 2 bases at V and 6 bases at J, leaving 14 bases unmatched. Germline CDR1 MNHEY, CDR2 SVGEGT. In DNA form, the CDR3 reads TGTGCCAGCAGTTACGGGGGACAGGGGGCATCATGGGTTGTTCAGCCCCAGCATTTT. It encodes CASSYGGQGASWVVQPQHF.

This rearrangement joins TRBV2 to TRBJ2-2, with TRBD2 identical over 12 bases. The V gene end was trimmed by 6 bases and the J gene end by 7 bases; junction bases not matched to a gene: 6. The V gene's germline CDR1 is SNHLY and CDR2 FYNNEI. CDR3 size: 15 residues. The CDR3: CASRGLAGKVGELFF. The CDR3 region has the DNA TGTGCCAGCAGGGGACTAGCGGGCAAGGTCGGGGAGCTGTTTTTT. The variable domain in full, completed from reference TRBV2 and TRBJ2-2, reads EPEVTQTPSHQVTQMGQEVILRCVPISNHLYFYWYRQILGQKVEFLVSFYNNEISEKSEIFDDQFSVERPDGSNFTLKIRSTKLEDSAMYFCASRGLAGKVGELFFGEGSRLTVL.

The J gene is TRBJ1-4, the V gene TRBV28; unclear D gene. Germline CDR1 is MDHEN and CDR2 is SYDVKM. V was trimmed by 5 bases and J by 8 bases, leaving 21 bases between them. The CDR3 covers 16 residues. The CDR3 sequence: CASSLLPGQLGEKLFF. The DNA of the CDR3 is TGTGCCAGCAGTCTTCTACCGGGCCAACTTGGGGAAAAACTGTTTTTT. Together with reference TRBV28 and TRBJ1-4, the CDR3 gives the full variable domain: DVKVTQSSRYLVKRTGEKVFLECVQDMDHENMFWYRQDPGLGLRLIYFSYDVKMKEKGDIPEGYSVSREKKERFSLILESASTNQTSMYLCASSLLPGQLGEKLFFGSGTQLSVL.

The V call is TRBV7-9, the J call TRBJ1-5; D gene uncertain. V was pared by 0 bases and J by 4 bases, with 16 bases between. There are 17 residues in the CDR3. CDR1 and CDR2 from the germline V gene are SEHNR and FQNEAQ (reference sequence). CDR3 amino acids: CASSLAGTAGRNQPQHF. The DNA for the CDR3 is TGTGCCAGCAGCTTAGCGGGAACAGCTGGGCGGAATCAGCCCCAGCATTTT. Complete variable domain (other parts from reference TRBV7-9 and TRBJ1-5): DTGVSQNPRHKITKRGQNVTFRCDPISEHNRLYWYRQTLGQGPEFLTYFQNEAQLEKSRLLSDRFSAERPKGSFSTLEIQRTEQGDSAMYLCASSLAGTAGRNQPQHFGDGTRLSIL.

Here the CDR3 reads CASSPRGNSNQPQHF. The DNA for the CDR3 is TGTGCCAGCAGCCCGCGAGGGAATAGCAATCAGCCCCAGCATTTT. This sequence joins TRBV2 and TRBJ1-5; D not certain. This CDR3 has 15 amino acids. CDR1 and CDR2 (germline): SNHLY, FYNNEI. Trimming pared 6 bases from V and 0 bases from J, leaving 12 bases between.

The chain combines TRBV11-2 with TRBJ1-6; a weak D match, TRBD1 (6 bases). This CDR3 region has 14 residues. With 3 bases removed from V and 5 bases from J, the gap between germline ends came to 8 bases. Germline CDR1 reads SGHAT; CDR2 reads FQNNGV. CDR3 residues: CASSFSGDNSPLHF. CDR3 DNA: TGTGCCAGCAGCTTCTCAGGGGATAATTCACCCCTCCACTTT.